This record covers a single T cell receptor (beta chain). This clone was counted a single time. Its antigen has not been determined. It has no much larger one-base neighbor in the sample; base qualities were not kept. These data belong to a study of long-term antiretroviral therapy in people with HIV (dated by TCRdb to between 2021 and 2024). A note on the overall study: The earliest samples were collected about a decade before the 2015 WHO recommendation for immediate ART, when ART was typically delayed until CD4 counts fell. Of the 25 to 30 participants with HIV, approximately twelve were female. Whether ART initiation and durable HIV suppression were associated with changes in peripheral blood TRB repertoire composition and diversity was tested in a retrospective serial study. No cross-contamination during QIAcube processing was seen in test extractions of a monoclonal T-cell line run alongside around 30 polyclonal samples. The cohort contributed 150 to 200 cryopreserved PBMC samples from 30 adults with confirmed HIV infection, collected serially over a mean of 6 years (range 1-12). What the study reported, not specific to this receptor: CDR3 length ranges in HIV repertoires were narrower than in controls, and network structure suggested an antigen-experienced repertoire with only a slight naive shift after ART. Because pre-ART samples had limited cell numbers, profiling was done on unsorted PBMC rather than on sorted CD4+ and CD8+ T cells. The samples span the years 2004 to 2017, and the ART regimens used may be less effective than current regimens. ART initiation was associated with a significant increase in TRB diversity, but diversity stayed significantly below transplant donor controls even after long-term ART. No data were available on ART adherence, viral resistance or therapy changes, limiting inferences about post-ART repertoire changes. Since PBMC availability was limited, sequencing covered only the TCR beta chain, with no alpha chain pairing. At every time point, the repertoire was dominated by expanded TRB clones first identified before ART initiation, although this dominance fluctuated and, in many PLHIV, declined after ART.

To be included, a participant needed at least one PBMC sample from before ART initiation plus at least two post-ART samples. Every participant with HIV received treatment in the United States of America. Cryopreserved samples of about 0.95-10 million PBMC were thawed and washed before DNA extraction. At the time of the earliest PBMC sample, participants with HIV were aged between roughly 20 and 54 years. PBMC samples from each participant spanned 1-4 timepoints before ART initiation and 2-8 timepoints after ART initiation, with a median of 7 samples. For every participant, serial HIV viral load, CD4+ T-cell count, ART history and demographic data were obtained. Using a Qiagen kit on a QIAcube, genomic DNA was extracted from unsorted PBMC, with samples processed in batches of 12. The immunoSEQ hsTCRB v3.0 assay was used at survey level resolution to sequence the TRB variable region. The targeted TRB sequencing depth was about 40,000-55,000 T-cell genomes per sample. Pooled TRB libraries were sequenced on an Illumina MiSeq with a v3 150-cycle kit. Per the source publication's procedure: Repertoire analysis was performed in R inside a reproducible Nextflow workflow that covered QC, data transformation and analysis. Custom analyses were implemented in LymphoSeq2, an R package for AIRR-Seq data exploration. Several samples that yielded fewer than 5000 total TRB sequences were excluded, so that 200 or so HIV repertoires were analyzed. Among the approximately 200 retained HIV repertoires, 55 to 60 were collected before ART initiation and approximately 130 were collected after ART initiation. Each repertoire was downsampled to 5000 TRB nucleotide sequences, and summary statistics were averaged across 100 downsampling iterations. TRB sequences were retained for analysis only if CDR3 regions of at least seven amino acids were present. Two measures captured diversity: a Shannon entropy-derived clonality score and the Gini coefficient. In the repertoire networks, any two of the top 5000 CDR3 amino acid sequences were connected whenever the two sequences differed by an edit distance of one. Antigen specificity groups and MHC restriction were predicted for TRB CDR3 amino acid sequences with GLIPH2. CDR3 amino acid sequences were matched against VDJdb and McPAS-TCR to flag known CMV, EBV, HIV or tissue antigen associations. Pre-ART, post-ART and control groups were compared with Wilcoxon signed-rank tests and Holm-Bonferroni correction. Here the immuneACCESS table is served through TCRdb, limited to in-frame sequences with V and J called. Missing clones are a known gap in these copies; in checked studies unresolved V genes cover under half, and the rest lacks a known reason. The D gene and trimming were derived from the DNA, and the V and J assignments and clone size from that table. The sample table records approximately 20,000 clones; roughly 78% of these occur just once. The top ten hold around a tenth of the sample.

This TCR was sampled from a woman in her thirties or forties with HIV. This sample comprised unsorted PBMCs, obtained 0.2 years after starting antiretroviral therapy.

The CDR3: CAWSPPGGETQYF. The DNA sequence reads TGTGCCTGGAGTCCCCCGGGGGGGGAGACCCAGTACTTC. Recombination joined TRBV30 with TRBJ2-5, with TRBD2 matching 8 junction bases. The germline V gene (reference sequence) gives CDR1 as GTSNPN and CDR2 as SVGIG. The CDR3 runs 13 residues from the cysteine to the phenylalanine. Just CDR3 DNA is preserved here, 39 bases in frame from base 1. The junction shows trimming of 2 bases on V and 5 bases on J, and the gene matches do not reach 4 bases of it.